This TCR beta chain is from a study of blood T cells in healthy people across ages (dated by TCRdb to between 2014 and 2017). About the full investigation: Template switching captured roughly one uniquely barcoded TCR beta cDNA molecule per two T cells in model experiments. Two additional independent replicas of 1 million unique cDNA reads from the same blood draw were analyzed for two donors (one aged 18 to 30 and one aged 80 or older). To track age-related changes in TCR beta repertoire diversity, the study relied on deep sequencing normalized with unique cDNA molecular identifiers. To avoid experimental bias, donors of different ages were distributed randomly across sequencing lanes. The donors were divided into four age groups: young (average around 15 years), middle-aged (roughly 40), aged (about 60) and long-lived (more than 75). Here is what the overall study found, with its caveats: The long-lived group showed more naive CD4+ T cells, fewer expanded clones and increased TCR diversity than the aged group, suggesting age selection. Observed TCR beta diversity correlated strongly with the percentage of naive T cells measured by flow cytometry. Because profiling used bulk unsorted PBMCs, naive and antigen-experienced compartments could not be compared conclusively. Because donor CMV infection status was unknown, age-related changes in expanded clonotypes were potentially confounded. Estimates of total diversity based on one million sequenced T cells were considered lower bounds and underestimates. As age increased, observed TCR beta diversity per million T cells dropped in a roughly linear way, and a significant reduction was already evident by age approximately 40.

Donors were 39 systemically healthy Caucasian individuals from Russia aged roughly 6 to 100 years. Ten milliliters of peripheral blood were drawn from each donor into EDTA-treated Vacutainer tubes. Ficoll-Paque density-gradient centrifugation was used to isolate PBMCs, with at least 6.5 million per sample. Total RNA, at least 6 micrograms per sample, was extracted from PBMCs with Trizol reagent. For every donor, flow cytometry on a PBMC aliquot measured the percentage of naive CD45RAhigh/CD27high T cells. In regard to this clonotype: The antigen this receptor binds is unknown. One base away there is no much larger clone; base qualities are not given.

Library preparation was by 5' RACE. Sequencing took place on an Illumina HiSeq 2500. A second PCR of roughly 7 to 11 cycles was performed with a sample-barcoded 5' primer and a J-beta primer mix. Each TCR beta cDNA molecule received a unique molecular identifier from a template-switch 5' adaptor carrying 12 random nucleotides. Each sample yielded at least 2.5 million CDR3-containing paired-end reads. First-strand cDNA was synthesized from all RNA with the Mint cDNA synthesis kit, primed by a TRBC-specific oligonucleotide. After uracil-DNA glycosylase treatment, a first 18-cycle PCR used universal primers M1SS and BC2_uni_R on all cDNA. The original methods were these. Each sample was normalized by randomly selecting 1 million high-quality reads, each carrying a distinct molecular identifier. Reads sharing molecular identifiers were discarded rather than binned into consensus sequences. MiTCR, with a Q25 quality threshold and the strictest error-elimination algorithm, was used for CDR3 identification, clonotype clustering and error correction. A nonparametric unseen species model with Euler transformation was used to estimate a lower bound on total TCR beta diversity. The public reads were reprocessed in TCRdb via fastp at Q25 and MiXCR, keeping in-frame beta chains. Records with the same CDR3 protein are collapsed into one entry carrying the most frequent genes and DNA. TCRdb, not the authors, supplied the V and J calls. The table for this sample lists about 2 million distinct CDR3 sequences; roughly 49% of them were counted only once. The ten biggest clones cover less than 2.5% of the sample.

The TCR comes from a woman in her thirties or forties in good health. What was sequenced was blood.

The CDR3 in this case is CASQGGNYGYTF. The nucleotide sequence is TGCGCCAGCCAAGGGGGAAACTATGGCTACACCTTC. This chain is built from TRBV5-1 and TRBJ1-2; perhaps TRBD1 is the D gene, with 6 bases matching. The germline V gene provides CDR1 SGHRS and CDR2 YFSETQ. CDR3 length: 12 amino acids, cysteine to phenylalanine. Only CDR3 DNA is held: 36 bases, read in frame from base 1. Trimming at the junction amounts to 7 bases on V and 2 bases on J, and the germline ends lie 9 bases apart.